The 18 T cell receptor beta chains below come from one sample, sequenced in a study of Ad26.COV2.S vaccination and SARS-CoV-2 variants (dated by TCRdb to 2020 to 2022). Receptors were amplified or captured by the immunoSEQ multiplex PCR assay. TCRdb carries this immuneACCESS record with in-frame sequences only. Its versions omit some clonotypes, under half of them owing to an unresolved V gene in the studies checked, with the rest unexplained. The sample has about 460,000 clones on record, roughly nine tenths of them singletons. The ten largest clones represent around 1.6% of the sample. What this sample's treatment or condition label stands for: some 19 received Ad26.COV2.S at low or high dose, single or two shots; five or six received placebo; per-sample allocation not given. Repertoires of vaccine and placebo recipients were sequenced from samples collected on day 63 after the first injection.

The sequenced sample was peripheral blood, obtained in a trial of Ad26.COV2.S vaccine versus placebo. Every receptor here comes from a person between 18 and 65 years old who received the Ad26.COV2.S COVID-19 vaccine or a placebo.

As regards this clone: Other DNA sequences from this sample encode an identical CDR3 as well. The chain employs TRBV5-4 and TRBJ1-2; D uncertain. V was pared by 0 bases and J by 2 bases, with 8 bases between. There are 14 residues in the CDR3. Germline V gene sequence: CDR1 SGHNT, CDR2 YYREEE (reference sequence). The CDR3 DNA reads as TGTGCCAGCAGCTTGGGGGGAGGGAACTATGGCTACACCTTC. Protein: CASSLGGGNYGYTF.

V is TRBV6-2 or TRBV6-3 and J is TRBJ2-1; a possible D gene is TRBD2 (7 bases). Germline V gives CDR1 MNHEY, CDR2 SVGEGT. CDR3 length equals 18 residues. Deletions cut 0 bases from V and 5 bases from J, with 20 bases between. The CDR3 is CASSYSIGGGLSNNEQFF. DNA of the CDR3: TGTGCCAGCAGTTACTCGATAGGCGGGGGCCTGTCCAACAATGAGCAGTTCTTC.

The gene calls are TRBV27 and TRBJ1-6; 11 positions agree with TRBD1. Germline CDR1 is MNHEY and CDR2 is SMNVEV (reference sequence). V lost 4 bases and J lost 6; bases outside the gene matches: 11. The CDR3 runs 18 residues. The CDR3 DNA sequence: TGTGCCAGCAGTTCCCCCGGGACAGGGGGTTTCTCTAATTCACCCCTCCACTTT. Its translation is CASSSPGTGGFSNSPLHF.

Here the CDR3 reads CASSQEMSEATDTQYF. Here the CDR3 DNA reads TGCGCCAGCAGCCAAGAGATGTCAGAAGCCACAGATACGCAGTATTTT. The chain employs TRBV4-1 and TRBJ2-3; D not resolved. The CDR3 length is 16 residues. Germline V lookup: CDR1 MGHRA, CDR2 YSYEKL. Trimming shortened V by 0 bases and J by 2 bases, and 12 bases separated the two germline ends.

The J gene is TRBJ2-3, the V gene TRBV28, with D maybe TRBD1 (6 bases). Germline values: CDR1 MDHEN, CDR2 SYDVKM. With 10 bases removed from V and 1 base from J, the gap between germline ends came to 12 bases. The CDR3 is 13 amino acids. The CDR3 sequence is CATERTGTDTQYF. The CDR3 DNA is TGTGCCACCGAGAGGACAGGCACAGATACGCAGTATTTT.

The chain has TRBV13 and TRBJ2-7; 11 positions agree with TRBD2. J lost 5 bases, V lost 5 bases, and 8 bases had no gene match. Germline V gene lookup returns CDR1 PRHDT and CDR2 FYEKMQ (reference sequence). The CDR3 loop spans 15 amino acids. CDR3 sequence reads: CASSLTLAGGDEQYF. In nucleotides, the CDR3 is TGTGCCAGCAGCCTCACTCTAGCGGGAGGAGACGAGCAGTACTTC.

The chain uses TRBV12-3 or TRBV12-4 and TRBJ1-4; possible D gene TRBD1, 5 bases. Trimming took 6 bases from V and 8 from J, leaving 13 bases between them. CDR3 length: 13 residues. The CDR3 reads CASSGGKGEKLFF. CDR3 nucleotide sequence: TGTGCCAGCAGCGGGGGAAAGGGGGAAAAACTGTTTTTT.

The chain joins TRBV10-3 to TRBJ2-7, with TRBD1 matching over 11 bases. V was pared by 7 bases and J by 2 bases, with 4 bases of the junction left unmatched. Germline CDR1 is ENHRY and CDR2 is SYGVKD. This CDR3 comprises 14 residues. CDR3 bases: TGTGCCATCAAGGGACAGGGGGGAACCTACGAGCAGTACTTC. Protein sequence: CAIKGQGGTYEQYF.

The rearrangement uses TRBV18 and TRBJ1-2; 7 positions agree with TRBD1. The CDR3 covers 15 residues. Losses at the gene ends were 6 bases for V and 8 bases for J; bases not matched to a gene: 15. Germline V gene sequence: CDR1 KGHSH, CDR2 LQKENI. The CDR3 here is CASSPRRGREEGYTF. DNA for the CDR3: TGTGCCAGCTCCCCTCGGAGGGGGCGCGAAGAGGGCTACACCTTC.

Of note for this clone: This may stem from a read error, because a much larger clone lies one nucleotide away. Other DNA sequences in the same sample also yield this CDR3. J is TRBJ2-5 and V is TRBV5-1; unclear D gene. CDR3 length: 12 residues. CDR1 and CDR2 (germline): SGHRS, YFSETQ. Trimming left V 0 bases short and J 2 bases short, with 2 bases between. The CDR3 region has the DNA TGCGCCAGCAGCTTGGATCAAGAGACCCAGTACTTC. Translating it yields CASSLDQETQYF.

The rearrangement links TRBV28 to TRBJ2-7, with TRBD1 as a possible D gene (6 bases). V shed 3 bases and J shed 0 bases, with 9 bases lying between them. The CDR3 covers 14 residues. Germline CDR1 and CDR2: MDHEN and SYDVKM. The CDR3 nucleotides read TGTGCCAGCAGTTTCCCGGACAGCTCCTACGAGCAGTACTTC. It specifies CASSFPDSSYEQYF.

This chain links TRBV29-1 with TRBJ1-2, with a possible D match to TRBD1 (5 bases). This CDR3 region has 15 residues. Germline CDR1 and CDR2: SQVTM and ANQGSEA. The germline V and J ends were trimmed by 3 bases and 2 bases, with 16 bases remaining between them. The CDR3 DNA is TGCAGCGTTGATTCGGTGGGGCGTGGGAACTATGGCTACACCTTC. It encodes CSVDSVGRGNYGYTF. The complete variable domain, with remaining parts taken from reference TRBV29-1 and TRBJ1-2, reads SAVISQKPSRDICQRGTSLTIQCQVDSQVTMMFWYRQQPGQSLTLIATANQGSEATYESGFVIDKFPISRPNLTFSTLTVSNMSPEDSSIYLCSVDSVGRGNYGYTFGSGTRLTVV.

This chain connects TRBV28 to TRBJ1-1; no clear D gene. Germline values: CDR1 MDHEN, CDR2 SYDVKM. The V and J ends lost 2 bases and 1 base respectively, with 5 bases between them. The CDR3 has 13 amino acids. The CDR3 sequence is CASSLPGNTEAFF. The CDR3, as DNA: TGTGCCAGCAGTTTACCAGGGAACACTGAAGCTTTCTTT.

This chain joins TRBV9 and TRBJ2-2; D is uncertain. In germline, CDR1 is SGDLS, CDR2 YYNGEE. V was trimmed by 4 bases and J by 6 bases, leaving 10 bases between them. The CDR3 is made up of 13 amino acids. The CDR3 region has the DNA TGTGCCAGCAGCATGCACCCGGCCGGGGAGCTGTTTTTT. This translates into CASSMHPAGELFF.

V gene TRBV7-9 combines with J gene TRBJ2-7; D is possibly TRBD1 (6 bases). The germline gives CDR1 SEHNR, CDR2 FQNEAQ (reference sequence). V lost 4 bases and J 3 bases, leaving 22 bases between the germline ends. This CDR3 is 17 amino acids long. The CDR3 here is CASSSRSGDKFYYEQYF. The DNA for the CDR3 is TGTGCCAGCAGCTCCAGGAGTGGGGACAAATTTTACTACGAGCAGTACTTC.

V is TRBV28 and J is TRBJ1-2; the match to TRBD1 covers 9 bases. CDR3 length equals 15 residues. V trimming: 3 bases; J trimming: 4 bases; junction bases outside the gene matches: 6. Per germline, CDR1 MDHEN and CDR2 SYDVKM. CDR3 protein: CASSFRDRVRYGYTF. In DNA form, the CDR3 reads TGTGCCAGCAGTTTCCGGGACAGGGTTCGCTATGGCTACACCTTC.

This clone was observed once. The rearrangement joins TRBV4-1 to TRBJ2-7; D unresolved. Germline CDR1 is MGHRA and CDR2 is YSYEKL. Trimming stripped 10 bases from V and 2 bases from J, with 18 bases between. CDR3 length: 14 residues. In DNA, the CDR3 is TGCGCCACCCCACGGGCCCTGTCTACCTACGAGCAGTACTTC. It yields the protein CATPRALSTYEQYF.

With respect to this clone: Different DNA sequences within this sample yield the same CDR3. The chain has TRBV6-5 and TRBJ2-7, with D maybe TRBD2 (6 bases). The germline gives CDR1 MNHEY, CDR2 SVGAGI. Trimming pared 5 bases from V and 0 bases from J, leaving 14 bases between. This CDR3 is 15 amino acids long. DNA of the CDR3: TGTGCCAGCAGTCCTAGTGGGACTGGCTCCTACGAGCAGTACTTC. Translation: CASSPSGTGSYEQYF.